The entry below gives a single T cell receptor beta chain sequence along with its context. The sample is drawn from a study of blood T cell repertoires in COVID-19. The overall study: PBMCs, B-cell-depleted T cells, or T cells provided the cDNA or gDNA that made up the material.

Assay: immunoSEQ multiplex PCR; the TCRdb copy retains only in-frame clones and omits some. The sample includes around 300,000 clones, over 75% of them seen just once. The V gene lost 0 bases and the J gene lost 7 bases, with 9 bases spanning the gap. Germline assignment: CDR1 MNHEY and CDR2 SVGAGI. The CDR3 sequence is 13 residues long. Residents of approximately 25 US areas, aged about 18 to 89 years, made up the participants. Participant reports of clinical history set cohort assignment. This rearrangement joins TRBV6-5 to TRBJ1-2; D is undetermined. Sequencing was performed on PBMCs or T cells enriched from blood (not recorded which). This receptor was identified in a woman in her thirties who had recovered from COVID-19. The DNA of the CDR3 is TGTGCCAGCAGTTACTCTACGGGTGGTGGCTACACCTTC. Its translation is CASSYSTGGGYTF.